This T cell receptor (beta chain) stems from a study of blood T cell repertoires in COVID-19. In the study overall: The cDNA or gDNA used as material had been derived from T cells, B-cell-depleted T cells, or PBMCs.

The protocol was immunoSEQ multiplex PCR, while the TCRdb copy is restricted to in-frame clones and leaves out a portion. The sample holds a few hundred thousand clones, 65% to 90% seen once. CDR1 is SGHNT, CDR2 YYREEE, per germline (reference sequence). Trimming at V came to 5 bases and at J to 1 base, leaving 7 bases not matched to a gene. The CDR3 has 15 amino acids. This chain joins TRBV5-4 and TRBJ2-7; 9 bases line up with TRBD1. Sequencing used peripheral blood. This TCR was recovered from a man aged 50 to 60 with active or convalescent COVID-19. The CDR3 nucleotides read TGTGCCAGCAGTAAAAGACAGGGGGAGTCCTACGAGCAGTACTTC. It specifies CASSKRQGESYEQYF.